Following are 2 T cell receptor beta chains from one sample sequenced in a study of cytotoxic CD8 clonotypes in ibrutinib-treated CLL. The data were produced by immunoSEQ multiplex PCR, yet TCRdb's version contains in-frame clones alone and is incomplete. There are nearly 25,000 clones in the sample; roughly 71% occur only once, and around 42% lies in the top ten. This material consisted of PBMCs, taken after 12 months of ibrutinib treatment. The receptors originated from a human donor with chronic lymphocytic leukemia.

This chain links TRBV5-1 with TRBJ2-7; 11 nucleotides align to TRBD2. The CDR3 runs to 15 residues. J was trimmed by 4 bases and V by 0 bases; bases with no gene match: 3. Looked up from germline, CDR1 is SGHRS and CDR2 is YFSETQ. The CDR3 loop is CASSLVAGGPYEQYF. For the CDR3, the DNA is TGCGCCAGCAGCTTGGTAGCGGGGGGGCCTTACGAGCAGTACTTC.

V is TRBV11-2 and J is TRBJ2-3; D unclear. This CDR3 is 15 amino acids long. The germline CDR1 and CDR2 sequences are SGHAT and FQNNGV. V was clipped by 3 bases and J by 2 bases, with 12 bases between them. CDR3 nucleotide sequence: TGTGCCAGCAGCTTGTATATTGGTTTCACAGATACGCAGTATTTT. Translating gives CASSLYIGFTDTQYF.